This note documents a single TCR beta chain sequence. The antigen remains unidentified. These data are taken from a study of T-cell memory formation after mild COVID-19. Findings and caveats of the study: Contracting clones localized mainly to CM and EM when CD4+ and mainly to EMRA when CD8+.

The CDR3 sequence is 13 residues long. Germline V gives CDR1 SGHTA, CDR2 FQGTGA. Trimming left V 2 bases short and J 6 bases short, with 8 bases between. cDNA libraries for TCR alpha and TCR beta, carrying sample barcodes and UMIs, came from 5'RACE with constant-segment primers. One entry per CDR3 protein results from TCRdb running MiXCR on the 5' RACE reads. The data contain roughly 300,000 distinct CDR3 sequences, 15% to 20% of them singletons. The J gene is TRBJ2-1, the V gene TRBV7-3; possibly TRBD1 or TRBD2 for D (5 bases each). This sequence was found in a man between 18 and 35 years old who had mild COVID-19 (a few samples of this study predate the infection). Cell type and time point are not known. Specimen: PBMCs or a T cell subset sorted from them (not recorded which). CDR3: CASSLHGGNEQFF. CDR3 sequence (DNA): TGTGCCAGCAGCTTACATGGGGGCAATGAGCAGTTCTTC.